This T cell receptor (beta chain) came from a study of T cell changes during pregnancy in multiple sclerosis. Sequenced by immunoSEQ multiplex PCR; TCRdb stores in-frame clones only, minus some. This sample yields more than 35,000 clones, of which roughly 93% are seen a single time; approximately 0.42% belongs to the top ten. V lost 1 base to trimming and J lost 7 bases; unmatched junction nucleotides: 7. Germline V lookup: CDR1 SGHNT, CDR2 YYREEE (reference sequence). This CDR3 is built from 15 residues. This specimen was CD4+ T cells from peripheral blood mononuclear cells, taken in the second trimester of pregnancy. This receptor was obtained from a female donor with multiple sclerosis, enrolled in a pregnancy study. V is TRBV5-4 and J is TRBJ2-2; TRBD1 agrees at 7 bases. CDR3 DNA: TGTGCCAGCAGCTTGAAGGGGGCGCAGGACGGGGAGCTGTTTTTT. It encodes CASSLKGAQDGELFF.